These T cell receptor beta chains were read from a single sample in a study of PD-1 blockade in classical Hodgkin lymphoma. Profiled with immunoSEQ multiplex PCR; TCRdb holds only in-frame clones, not every one. The table lists over 50,000 clones, roughly 73% of them singletons. The source material was peripheral blood mononuclear cells (PBMCs), sampled before the second cycle of nivolumab. Receptor source: a human donor with classical Hodgkin lymphoma. Both conserved end residues are part of each CDR3. The order of the fields is J gene, clone size, V gene, D gene, CDR3 protein, CDR3 DNA. The D gene is left open where the match is weak. Part of the rows lack a size; the others show once, few, many or a class for expanded clones.

J: TRBJ2-1; size: few; V: TRBV30; D: TRBD2; CDR3: CAWSVAGGRFF; DNA: TGTGCCTGGAGTGTAGCGGGAGGGCGGTTCTTC
J: TRBJ2-4; size: .; V: TRBV6-1; D: TRBD2; CDR3: CASSGAGLAGNRNIQYF; DNA: TGTGCCAGCAGTGGCGCGGGACTAGCGGGAAATCGGAACATTCAGTACTTC
J: TRBJ2-3; size: .; V: TRBV30; D: TRBD1; CDR3: CAWSIGLGGAGTDTQYF; DNA: TGTGCCTGGAGTATCGGGCTAGGGGGCGCTGGCACAGATACGCAGTATTTT
J: TRBJ2-7; size: .; V: TRBV7-2; D: .; CDR3: CASSLRGLHSYEQYF; DNA: TGTGCCAGCAGCTTGAGGGGACTTCACTCCTACGAGCAGTACTTC
J: TRBJ2-7; size: .; V: TRBV11-2; D: TRBD1; CDR3: CASSLDPWTGVNYEQYF; DNA: TGTGCCAGCAGCTTAGATCCCTGGACAGGGGTCAACTACGAGCAGTACTTC
J: TRBJ1-1; size: once; V: TRBV6-5; D: .; CDR3: CASSYGSSREAFF; DNA: TGTGCCAGCAGTTACGGAAGCAGCAGAGAAGCTTTCTTT
J: TRBJ1-3; size: .; V: TRBV7-9; D: .; CDR3: CASSPQGTRDTIYF; DNA: TGTGCCAGCAGCCCGCAGGGGACGAGGGACACCATATATTTT
J: TRBJ2-7; size: .; V: TRBV7-6; D: .; CDR3: CASSLGSRDYEQYF; DNA: TGTGCCAGCAGCTTAGGTTCCAGGGACTACGAGCAGTACTTC
J: TRBJ2-2; size: .; V: TRBV18; D: TRBD2; CDR3: CASSPLAAGHTGELFF; DNA: TGTGCCAGCTCACCCTTGGCAGCGGGACACACCGGGGAGCTGTTTTTT
J: TRBJ2-7; size: .; V: TRBV6-5; D: TRBD2; CDR3: CASSPYGLAGGEQYF; DNA: TGTGCCAGCAGCCCCTATGGACTAGCGGGAGGCGAGCAGTACTTC
J: TRBJ2-2; size: once; V: TRBV7-9; D: .; CDR3: CASSYIIWGASEDTGELFF; DNA: TGTGCCAGCAGCTATATAATATGGGGGGCAAGTGAAGACACCGGGGAGCTGTTTTTT
J: TRBJ1-4; size: .; V: TRBV2; D: .; CDR3: CASSDLTTNEKLFF; DNA: TGTGCCAGCAGTGACCTCACAACTAATGAAAAACTGTTTTTT
J: TRBJ1-4; size: .; V: TRBV6-5; D: .; CDR3: CASRAVVASNEKLFF; DNA: TGTGCCAGCCGAGCGGTAGTGGCCTCTAATGAAAAACTGTTTTTT
J: TRBJ1-5; size: few; V: TRBV18; D: .; CDR3: CASSSTWGQPQHF; DNA: TGTGCCAGCTCCTCCACGTGGGGGCAGCCCCAGCATTTT
J: TRBJ1-4; size: .; V: TRBV4-2; D: .; CDR3: CASSQIRADNEKLFF; DNA: TGTGCCAGCAGCCAAATCCGGGCCGATAATGAAAAACTGTTTTTT
J: TRBJ2-7; size: once; V: TRBV5-1; D: .; CDR3: CASSALGSYEQYF; DNA: TGCGCCAGCAGCGCTCTTGGCAGCTACGAGCAGTACTTC
J: TRBJ2-1; size: few; V: TRBV30; D: .; CDR3: CAWTESRNEQFF; DNA: TGTGCCTGGACGGAAAGCAGGAATGAGCAGTTCTTC
J: TRBJ1-5; size: once; V: TRBV19; D: .; CDR3: CASSIKTGQPQHF; DNA: TGTGCCAGTAGTATTAAGACGGGGCAGCCCCAGCATTTT
J: TRBJ2-1; size: .; V: TRBV19; D: .; CDR3: CASSIEVSVYNEQFF; DNA: TGTGCCAGTAGTATAGAAGTGTCAGTTTACAATGAGCAGTTCTTC
J: TRBJ2-1; size: .; V: TRBV18; D: .; CDR3: CASSPLANEQFF; DNA: TGTGCCAGCTCTCCACTAGCCAATGAGCAGTTCTTC
J: TRBJ1-1; size: few; V: TRBV7-8; D: .; CDR3: CASSQRRELRNTEAFF; DNA: TGTGCCAGCAGTCAACGCCGGGAACTCAGGAACACTGAAGCTTTCTTT
J: TRBJ1-2; size: .; V: TRBV18; D: .; CDR3: CASSPLDEVHGYTF; DNA: TGTGCCAGCTCACCGTTGGACGAAGTGCATGGCTACACCTTC
J: TRBJ2-2; size: .; V: TRBV7-3; D: TRBD1; CDR3: CASSLKGHWTGDPGELFF; DNA: TGTGCCAGCAGCTTAAAAGGTCATTGGACAGGGGATCCCGGGGAGCTGTTTTTT
J: TRBJ1-1; size: .; V: TRBV29-1; D: .; CDR3: CSVVSAGQTEAFF; DNA: TGCAGCGTTGTGAGTGCAGGGCAGACTGAAGCTTTCTTT
J: TRBJ2-1; size: .; V: TRBV30; D: TRBD2; CDR3: CAWSVREGHEQFF; DNA: TGTGCCTGGAGTGTGAGGGAGGGCCATGAGCAGTTCTTC
J: TRBJ1-1; size: many; V: TRBV28; D: .; CDR3: CASSFWGKAEAFF; DNA: TGTGCCAGCAGTTTCTGGGGGAAGGCTGAAGCTTTCTTT
J: TRBJ1-3; size: .; V: TRBV6-6; D: .; CDR3: CASSWGLLENTIYF; DNA: TGTGCCAGCAGTTGGGGGCTTTTGGAAAACACCATATATTTT
J: TRBJ1-5; size: once; V: TRBV25-1; D: TRBD1; CDR3: CASSNGQGASNQPQHF; DNA: TGTGCCAGCAGTAACGGACAGGGGGCCAGCAATCAGCCCCAGCATTTT
J: TRBJ2-2; size: .; V: TRBV29-1; D: .; CDR3: CSQLGRTGELFF; DNA: TGCAGCCAGTTAGGTAGGACCGGGGAGCTGTTTTTT
J: TRBJ2-7; size: few; V: TRBV7-2; D: TRBD1; CDR3: CASSYPTSGTGSYEQYF; DNA: TGTGCCAGCAGCTACCCAACCTCCGGGACAGGCTCCTACGAGCAGTACTTC
J: TRBJ1-1; size: .; V: TRBV6-5; D: .; CDR3: CASSLTGLSTEAFF; DNA: TGTGCCAGCAGTCTAACGGGGCTAAGCACTGAAGCTTTCTTT
J: TRBJ2-2; size: .; V: TRBV28; D: .; CDR3: CASSSQGIQSGELFF; DNA: TGTGCCAGCAGTTCTCAGGGGATCCAGTCCGGGGAGCTGTTTTTT
J: TRBJ1-2; size: few; V: TRBV6-5; D: TRBD1; CDR3: CASSVQGGYGYTF; DNA: TGTGCCAGCAGTGTGCAGGGGGGCTATGGCTACACCTTC
J: TRBJ2-1; size: .; V: TRBV11-2; D: .; CDR3: CASSLGPSSYNEQFF; DNA: TGTGCCAGCAGCTTGGGCCCGAGCTCCTACAATGAGCAGTTCTTC
J: TRBJ1-2; size: .; V: TRBV11-2; D: TRBD1; CDR3: CASSLGTGGNYGYTF; DNA: TGTGCCAGCAGCTTAGGGACAGGGGGCAACTATGGCTACACCTTC
J: TRBJ2-2; size: .; V: TRBV11-3; D: TRBD1; CDR3: CASSLQGADTGELFF; DNA: TGTGCCAGCAGCTTGCAGGGGGCAGACACCGGGGAGCTGTTTTTT
J: TRBJ2-7; size: .; V: TRBV6-5; D: .; CDR3: CASSYAGEQYF; DNA: TGTGCCAGCTCATACGCCGGCGAGCAGTACTTC
J: TRBJ2-7; size: .; V: TRBV5-4; D: TRBD2; CDR3: CASSLGGSVEEQYF; DNA: TGTGCCAGCAGCTTGGGCGGGAGCGTGGAAGAGCAGTACTTC
J: TRBJ2-2; size: .; V: TRBV7-3; D: .; CDR3: CASSKANTGELFF; DNA: TGTGCCAGCAGTAAAGCGAACACCGGGGAGCTGTTTTTT
J: TRBJ1-6; size: .; V: TRBV27; D: .; CDR3: CASSLRTVDSPLHF; DNA: TGTGCCAGCAGTTTACGAACAGTTGATTCACCCCTCCACTTT
J: TRBJ1-1; size: few; V: TRBV6-5; D: .; CDR3: CASSYTTGNTEAFF; DNA: TGTGCCAGCAGTTATACGACAGGTAACACTGAAGCTTTCTTT
J: TRBJ2-1; size: .; V: TRBV6-5; D: TRBD2; CDR3: CASSLTSGRRNEQFF; DNA: TGTGCCAGCAGTCTGACTAGCGGGAGACGTAATGAGCAGTTCTTC
J: TRBJ1-1; size: .; V: TRBV28; D: .; CDR3: CASSRLPVNTEAFF; DNA: TGTGCCAGCAGTCGCCTCCCAGTTAACACTGAAGCTTTCTTT
J: TRBJ2-7; size: .; V: TRBV11-2; D: .; CDR3: CASSLGANYEQYF; DNA: TGTGCCAGCAGCTTAGGGGCGAACTACGAGCAGTACTTC
J: TRBJ2-1; size: .; V: TRBV7-9; D: .; CDR3: CASSLLVDEQFF; DNA: TGTGCCAGCAGCTTGTTGGTCGATGAGCAGTTCTTC
J: TRBJ2-7; size: .; V: TRBV30; D: TRBD2; CDR3: CAWLLAGASYEQYF; DNA: TGTGCCTGGCTACTAGCGGGAGCCTCCTACGAGCAGTACTTC
J: TRBJ1-3; size: .; V: TRBV10-1; D: .; CDR3: CASSEPTIGNTIYF; DNA: TGCGCCAGCAGTGAGCCCACCATTGGAAACACCATATATTTT
J: TRBJ1-1; size: .; V: TRBV7-2; D: .; CDR3: CASSLRGGVTEAFF; DNA: TGTGCCAGCAGCTTACGGGGAGGGGTGACTGAAGCTTTCTTT
J: TRBJ2-1; size: .; V: TRBV9; D: .; CDR3: CASSVGGISYNEQFF; DNA: TGTGCCAGCAGCGTAGGCGGGATCTCCTACAATGAGCAGTTCTTC
J: TRBJ2-7; size: .; V: TRBV5-8; D: TRBD2; CDR3: CASSPGLAGAEQYF; DNA: TGTGCCAGCAGCCCGGGACTAGCGGGGGCCGAGCAGTACTTC
J: TRBJ2-5; size: .; V: TRBV5-8; D: .; CDR3: CASSLVGGKETQYF; DNA: TGTGCCAGCAGCTTGGTAGGAGGGAAGGAGACCCAGTACTTC
J: TRBJ1-4; size: .; V: TRBV28; D: .; CDR3: CASSSGTPNEKLFF; DNA: TGTGCCAGCAGCAGCGGGACTCCTAATGAAAAACTGTTTTTT
J: TRBJ2-7; size: .; V: TRBV6-1; D: TRBD1; CDR3: CASTLQGDLSYEQYF; DNA: TGTGCCAGCACCTTACAGGGGGACCTCTCCTACGAGCAGTACTTC
J: TRBJ2-5; size: .; V: TRBV7-3; D: .; CDR3: CASSLKAGLGTQYF; DNA: TGTGCCAGCAGCTTAAAAGCGGGTTTGGGGACCCAGTACTTC